This TCR beta chain was captured in a study of T cells in Graves' hyperthyroidism and ophthalmopathy. This clonotype has ten or more counts. Trimming took 7 bases from V and 8 from J, leaving 10 bases between them. The germline CDR1 and CDR2 sequences are SGHRS and YFSETQ. The CDR3 extends over 11 amino acids. Regions amplified from RNA transcripts were the TCR beta CDR3 regions. The HTBI primer set drove a first-round RT-PCR of the TCR CDR3. TCRdb fed the multiplex PCR reads into MiXCR, producing one record per CDR3 protein. This table has fewer than 750,000 distinct CDR3 sequences, around 45% appearing once.

Sequencing was done on a sample of peripheral blood or thyroid tissue (not recorded which). This TCR derives from a woman under 30 with Graves' hyperthyroidism. V is TRBV5-1 and J is TRBJ1-3; D is unclear. DNA of the CDR3: TGCGCCAGCTCTCTCGGAGACACCATATATTTT. Protein sequence: CASSLGDTIYF. Combining the CDR3 with reference TRBV5-1 and TRBJ1-3 gives the whole variable domain KAGVTQTPRYLIKTRGQQVTLSCSPISGHRSVSWYQQTPGQGLQFLFEYFSETQRNKGNFPGRFSGRQFSNSRSEMNVSTLELGDSALYLCASSLGDTIYFGEGSWLTVV.